This T cell receptor beta chain originates from a study of blood T cell repertoires in COVID-19. In the study overall: Researchers got acute and convalescent COVID-19 samples from the United States, Italy and Spain. The analysed material was cDNA or gDNA that came from T cells, B-cell-depleted T cells, or PBMCs.

Seattle patients were enrolled during active infection and followed longitudinally. The CDR3 is 15 amino acids. Germline loops: CDR1 SGHAT, CDR2 FQNNGV. The germline V and J ends were trimmed by 1 base and 0 bases, with 10 bases remaining between them. In the source study's methods: By means of reference gene primer amplification, nucleated cell counts were estimated. TCRdb's table, derived via immunoSEQ multiplex PCR, lists solely in-frame clones and lacks some. Clone size and the V and J calls come from that table; the DNA yielded D and trimming. Here the sample spans about 97,000 clones, roughly 92% being singletons.

The sequenced sample consisted of peripheral blood. The origin of this receptor is a woman aged 45-65 years with COVID-19, enrolled during active disease. The V and J genes are TRBV11-2 and TRBJ2-7; D is ambiguous. The CDR3 loop is CASSLGAGFSYEQYF. The CDR3 DNA reads TGTGCCAGCAGCTTAGGGGCCGGTTTCTCCTACGAGCAGTACTTC.